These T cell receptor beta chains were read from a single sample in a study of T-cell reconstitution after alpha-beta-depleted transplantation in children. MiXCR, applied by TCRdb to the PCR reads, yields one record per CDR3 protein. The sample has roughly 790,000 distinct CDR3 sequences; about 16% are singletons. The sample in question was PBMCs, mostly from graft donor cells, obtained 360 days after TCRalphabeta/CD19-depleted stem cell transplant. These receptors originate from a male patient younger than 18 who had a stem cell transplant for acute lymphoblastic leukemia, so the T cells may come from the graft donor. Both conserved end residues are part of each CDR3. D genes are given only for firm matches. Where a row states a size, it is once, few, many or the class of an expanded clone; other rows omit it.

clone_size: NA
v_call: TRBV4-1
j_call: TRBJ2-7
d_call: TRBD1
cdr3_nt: TGCGCCAGCAGCCAGAAAGCGACAGGGAACGAGCAGTACTTC
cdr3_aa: CASSQKATGNEQYF

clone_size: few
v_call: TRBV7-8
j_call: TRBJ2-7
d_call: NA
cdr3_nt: TGTGCCAGCAGCTTAATTCTTGGTGGGAGAAGAAAGTACGAGCAGTACTTC
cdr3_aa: CASSLILGGRRKYEQYF

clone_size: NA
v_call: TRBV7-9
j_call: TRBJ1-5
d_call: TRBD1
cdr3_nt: TGTGCCAGCAGCTTATGGGACAGGATAGCCTATCAGCCCCAGCATTTT
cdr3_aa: CASSLWDRIAYQPQHF

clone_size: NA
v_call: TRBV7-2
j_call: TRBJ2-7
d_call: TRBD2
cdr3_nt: TGTGCCAGCAGCTGGGGACTAGCGGGAGCTGGCTCCTACGAGCAGTACTTC
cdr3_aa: CASSWGLAGAGSYEQYF

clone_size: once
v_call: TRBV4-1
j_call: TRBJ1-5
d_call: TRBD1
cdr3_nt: TGCGCCAGCAGCTCCGGACAGGGAGGTGGAGGCAATCAGCCCCAGCATTTT
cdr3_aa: CASSSGQGGGGNQPQHF

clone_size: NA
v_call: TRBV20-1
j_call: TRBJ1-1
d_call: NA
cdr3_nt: TGCAGTGCGGAAACGGACAGACACACCACTGAAGCTTTCTTT
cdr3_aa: CSAETDRHTTEAFF

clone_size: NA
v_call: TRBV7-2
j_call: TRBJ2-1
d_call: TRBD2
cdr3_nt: TGTGCCAGCAGCTTCGCCGGGACTAGCGGTTACAATGAGCAGTTCTTC
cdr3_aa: CASSFAGTSGYNEQFF

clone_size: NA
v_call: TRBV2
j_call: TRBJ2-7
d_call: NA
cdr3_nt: TGTGCCAGCAGCGCGGAAAATGAGCAGTACTTC
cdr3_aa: CASSAENEQYF

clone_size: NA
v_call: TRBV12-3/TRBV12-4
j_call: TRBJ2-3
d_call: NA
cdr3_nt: TGTGCCAGCAGTTTAGTAGGGGAATCGAGCACAGATACGCAGTATTTT
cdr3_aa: CASSLVGESSTDTQYF

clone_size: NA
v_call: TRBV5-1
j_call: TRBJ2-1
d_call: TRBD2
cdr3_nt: TGCGCCAGCAGGTCTTTCGGCGGGGGGAATGAGCAGTTCTTC
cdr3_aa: CASRSFGGGNEQFF

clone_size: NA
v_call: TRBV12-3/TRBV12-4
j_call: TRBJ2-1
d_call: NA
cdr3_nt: TGTGCCAGCGGCGTGCCGGGGGAGCAGTTCTTC
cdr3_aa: CASGVPGEQFF

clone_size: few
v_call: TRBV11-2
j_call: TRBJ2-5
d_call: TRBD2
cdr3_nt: TGTGCCAGCAGTGTGACTAGCGGGAGATCAGAGACCCAGTACTTC
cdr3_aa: CASSVTSGRSETQYF

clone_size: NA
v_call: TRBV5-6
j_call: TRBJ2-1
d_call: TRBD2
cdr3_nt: TGTGCCAGCCAGGAGGGGTCTAGCGGGGCCAATGAGCAGTTCTTC
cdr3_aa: CASQEGSSGANEQFF

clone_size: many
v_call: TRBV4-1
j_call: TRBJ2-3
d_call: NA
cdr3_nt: TGCGCCAGCAGCCAAGTTAGCAGGGCCGCAGATACGCAGTATTTT
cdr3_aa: CASSQVSRAADTQYF

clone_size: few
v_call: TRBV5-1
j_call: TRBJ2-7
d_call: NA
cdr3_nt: TGCGCCAGCGGCCCCGGACTCGACTCCTACGAGCAGTACTTC
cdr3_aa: CASGPGLDSYEQYF

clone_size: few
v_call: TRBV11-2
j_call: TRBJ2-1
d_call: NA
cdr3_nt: TGTGCCAGCAGGGGGTGGACAGCTAACCGTAGGTCCTACAATGAGCAGTTCTTC
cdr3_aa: CASRGWTANRRSYNEQFF

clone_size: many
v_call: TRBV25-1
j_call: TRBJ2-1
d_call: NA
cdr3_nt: TGTGCCAGCAGTGCTAGGGAGAATTTTGGGAATGAGCAGTTCTTC
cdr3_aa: CASSARENFGNEQFF

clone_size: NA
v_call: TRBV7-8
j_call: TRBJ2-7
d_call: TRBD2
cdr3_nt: TGTGCCAGCAGCTCCTCACTAGCGGGAAGCTCCTACGAGCAGTACTTC
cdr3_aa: CASSSSLAGSSYEQYF

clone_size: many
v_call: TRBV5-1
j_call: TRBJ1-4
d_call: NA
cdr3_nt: TGCGCCAGCAGCTTGGATCGCCCAACTAATGAAAAACTGTTTTTT
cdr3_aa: CASSLDRPTNEKLFF

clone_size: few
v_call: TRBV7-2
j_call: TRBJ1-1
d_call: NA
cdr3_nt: TGTGCCAGCAGCAACAGGGACATGAACACTGAAGCTTTCTTT
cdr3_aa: CASSNRDMNTEAFF

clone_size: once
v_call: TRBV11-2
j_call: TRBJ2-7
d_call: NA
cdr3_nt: TGTGCCAGCAGCCCTATGGCAGGGGTCCACGAGCAGTACTTC
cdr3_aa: CASSPMAGVHEQYF

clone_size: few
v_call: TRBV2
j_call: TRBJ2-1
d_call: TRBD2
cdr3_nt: TGTGCCAGCAGTGTGACTAGCGGGAGTTATGAGCAGTTCTTC
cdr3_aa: CASSVTSGSYEQFF

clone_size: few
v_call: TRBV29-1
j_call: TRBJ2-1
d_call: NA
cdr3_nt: TGCAGCGTTGCCGGGGACATCTTGGGGAATGAGCAGTTCTTC
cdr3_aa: CSVAGDILGNEQFF

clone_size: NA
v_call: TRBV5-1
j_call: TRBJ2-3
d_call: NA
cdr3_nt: TGCGCCAGCAGCTTGGGCGGACCTGTAAGGGATACGCAGTATTTT
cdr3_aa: CASSLGGPVRDTQYF

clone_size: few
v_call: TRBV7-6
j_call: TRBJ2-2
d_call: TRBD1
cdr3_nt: TGTGCCAGCAGCTTTAATCCAGGGGGCTTCAACGGGGAGCTGTTTTTT
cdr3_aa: CASSFNPGGFNGELFF

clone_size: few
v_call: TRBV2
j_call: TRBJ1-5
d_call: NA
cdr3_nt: TGTGCCAGCAGGGGGGTAGGGAGGTATCAGCCCCAGCATTTT
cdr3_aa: CASRGVGRYQPQHF

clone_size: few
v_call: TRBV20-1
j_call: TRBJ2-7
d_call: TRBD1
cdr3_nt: TGCAGTGCAACAGGGGCACGAACCTACGAGCAGTACTTC
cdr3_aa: CSATGARTYEQYF

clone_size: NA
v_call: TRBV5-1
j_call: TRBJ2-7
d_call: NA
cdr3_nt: TGCGCCAGCAGCTTGCTGGCGCGGACCTACGAGCAGTACTTC
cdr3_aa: CASSLLARTYEQYF

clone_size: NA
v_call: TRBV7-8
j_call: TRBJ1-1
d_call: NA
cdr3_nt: TGTGCCAGCACCGATGGGGTAGGAAATGAAGCTTTCTTT
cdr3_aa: CASTDGVGNEAFF

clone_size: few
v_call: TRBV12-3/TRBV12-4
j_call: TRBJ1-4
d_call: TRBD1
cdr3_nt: TGTGCCAGCAGGCCAGACAGGGGTCTCCGTGAAAAACTGTTTTTT
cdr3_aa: CASRPDRGLREKLFF

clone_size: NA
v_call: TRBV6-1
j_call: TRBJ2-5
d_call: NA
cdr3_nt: TGTGCCAGCTCCCCAAGCGACAGCGAAGAGACCCAGTACTTC
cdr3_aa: CASSPSDSEETQYF

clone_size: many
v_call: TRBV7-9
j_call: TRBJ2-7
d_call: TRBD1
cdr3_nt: TGTGCCAGCAGCTTTAGCCACACTAGAGGGACAGGGGAATACGAGCAGTACTTC
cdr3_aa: CASSFSHTRGTGEYEQYF

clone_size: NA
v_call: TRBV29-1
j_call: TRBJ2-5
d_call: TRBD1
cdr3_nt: TGCAGCGTTGGCCCACCCCCGGACAGGGAGACCCAGTACTTC
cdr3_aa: CSVGPPPDRETQYF